This TCR beta chain derives from a study of regulatory T cells in long-lasting Graves disease. Study-wide points: Newly diagnosed Graves' patients exceeded persistent ones in TCR diversity. A greater number of public clonotypes (fewer than 3,000) was shared by persistent patients than by new patients (approximately 880).

Trimming took off 3 bases at V and 2 bases at J, with 11 bases between the two ends. This CDR3 comprises 14 residues. Germline V gene sequence: CDR1 MNHEY, CDR2 SVGEGT. Time point in this sample: persistent/refractory GD, antithyroid drugs over 5 years with positive TRAb. The TCR library was prepared using RNA isolated from PBMCs. This clonotype was picked up many times. As yet, its antigen is unknown. CDR3-region Arm-PCR and iRepertoire HTBI primers produced the TCR beta libraries. TCRdb analysed the multiplex PCR reads with MiXCR anew, one entry per CDR3 protein. The sample has 700,000 or so distinct CDR3 sequences; 25% to 30% are singletons.

This specimen consisted of peripheral blood mononuclear cells (PBMCs), obtained when the disease was refractory, from a patient treated with antithyroid drugs. V gene TRBV6-2 or TRBV6-3 combines with J gene TRBJ2-7; D is ambiguous. The clonotype comes from a female donor with Graves disease. Here the CDR3 reads CASSYGRRTYEQYF. The CDR3 DNA reads as TGTGCCAGCAGTTATGGCAGGCGGACCTACGAGCAGTACTTC.